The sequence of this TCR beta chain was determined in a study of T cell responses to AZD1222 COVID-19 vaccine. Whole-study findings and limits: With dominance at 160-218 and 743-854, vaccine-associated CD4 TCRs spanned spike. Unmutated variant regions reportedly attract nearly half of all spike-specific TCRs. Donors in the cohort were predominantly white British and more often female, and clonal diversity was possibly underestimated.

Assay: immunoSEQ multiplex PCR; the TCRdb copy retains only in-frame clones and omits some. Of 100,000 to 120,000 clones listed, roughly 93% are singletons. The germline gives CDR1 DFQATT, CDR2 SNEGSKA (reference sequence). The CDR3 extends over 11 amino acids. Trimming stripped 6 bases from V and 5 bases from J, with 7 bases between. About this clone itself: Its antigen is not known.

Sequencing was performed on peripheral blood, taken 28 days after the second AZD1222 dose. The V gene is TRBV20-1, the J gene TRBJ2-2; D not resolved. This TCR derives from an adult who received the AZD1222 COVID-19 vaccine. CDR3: CSAPRTGELFF. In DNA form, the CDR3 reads TGCAGTGCCCCAAGGACCGGGGAGCTGTTTTTT.